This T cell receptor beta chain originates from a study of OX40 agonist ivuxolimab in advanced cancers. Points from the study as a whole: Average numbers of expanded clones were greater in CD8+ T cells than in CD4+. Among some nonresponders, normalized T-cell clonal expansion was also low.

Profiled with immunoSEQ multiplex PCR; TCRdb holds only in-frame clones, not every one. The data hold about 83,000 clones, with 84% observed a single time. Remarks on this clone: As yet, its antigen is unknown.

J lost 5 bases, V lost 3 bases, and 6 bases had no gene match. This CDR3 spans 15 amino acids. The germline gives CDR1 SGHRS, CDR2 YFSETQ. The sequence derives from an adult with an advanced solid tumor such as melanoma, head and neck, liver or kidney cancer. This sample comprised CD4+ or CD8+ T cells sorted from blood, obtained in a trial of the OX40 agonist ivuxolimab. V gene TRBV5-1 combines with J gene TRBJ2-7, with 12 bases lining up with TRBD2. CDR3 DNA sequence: TGCGCCAGCAGCTCCCTAGCGGGGGGGCCCCACGAGCAGTACTTC. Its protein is CASSSLAGGPHEQYF.